Presented here are 25 T cell receptor beta chains from one specimen sequenced in a study of a mutant IDH1 vaccine in newly diagnosed glioma. Time point defined: baseline, week 1 (first vaccination visit). Specified treatment: pre-vaccination baseline after standard-of-care therapy. The method was immunoSEQ multiplex PCR; TCRdb's version includes in-frame clones alone and lacks a portion of them. The sample has some 50,000 clones, 86% seen once. Sequenced material: PBMCs, taken from a glioma patient treated with radiotherapy, temozolomide or both. These receptors originate from a man in his forties with glioma.

This chain connects TRBV6-1 to TRBJ2-2; D remains unclear. Per germline, CDR1 MNHNS and CDR2 SASEGT. The ends were cut back, 8 bases at V and 4 bases at J, with 5 bases in the middle. CDR3 length: 11 amino acids. The CDR3 protein is CASARTGELFF. Here the CDR3 DNA reads TGTGCCAGCGCCCGCACCGGGGAGCTGTTTTTT.

This clone was detected only once. This rearrangement joins TRBV10-3 to TRBJ2-7, with D hard to call. V was trimmed by 6 bases and J by 4 bases, leaving 7 bases between them. Germline CDR1 ENHRY, CDR2 SYGVKD. The CDR3 runs to 11 residues. The CDR3 DNA is TGTGCCATCAGGGTGTCGTACGAGCAGTACTTC. This translates into CAIRVSYEQYF.

The gene calls are TRBV10-3 and TRBJ2-1, with TRBD1 identical over 9 bases. From germline, CDR1 is ENHRY and CDR2 SYGVKD. The CDR3 contains 13 residues. Trimming removed 6 bases from V and 10 bases from J; junction bases left unmatched: 7. This CDR3 reads CAISRDRVREQFF. The CDR3 DNA reads as TGTGCCATCAGCCGGGACAGGGTACGGGAGCAGTTCTTC.

In its sample, this clone was seen once. The chain carries TRBV7-9 and TRBJ2-2; 13 nucleotides align to TRBD2. Trimming cost V 5 bases and J 6 bases; bases outside gene matches: 9. This CDR3 contains 17 residues. The germline CDR1 and CDR2 sequences are SEHNR and FQNEAQ (reference sequence). CDR3 in amino acids: CASSPDVGLAGAGELFF. In nucleotides, the CDR3 is TGTGCCAGCAGCCCAGACGTCGGACTAGCGGGAGCCGGGGAGCTGTTTTTT.

V and J are TRBV7-9 and TRBJ1-5; D is uncertain. The CDR3 has 11 amino acids. Trimming took 8 bases from V and 4 from J, leaving 6 bases between them. CDR1 and CDR2 (germline): SEHNR, FQNEAQ (reference sequence). CDR3 DNA: TGTGCCAGCGGAACTAATCAGCCCCAGCATTTT. It specifies CASGTNQPQHF.

The V gene is TRBV11-3, the J gene TRBJ2-7, with TRBD1 matching over 9 bases. Germline V CDR1 and CDR2: SGHNT, YENEEA. The CDR3 is 15 amino acids. The J segment lost 3 bases and the V segment lost 1 base, leaving 4 bases of the junction unmatched. CDR3 DNA: TGTGCCAGCAGCTTAGCAGGACAGGGGAGCTACGAGCAGTACTTC. Translation gives CASSLAGQGSYEQYF.

CDR3 DNA sequence: TGTGCCAGCAGCTTAGGAGGGGCGGGCACCGGGGAGCTGTTTTTT. Translation: CASSLGGAGTGELFF. V usage is TRBV7-2 and J usage is TRBJ2-2, with D perhaps given as TRBD1 or TRBD2 (5 bases each). V was trimmed by 1 base and J by 4 bases, leaving 10 bases between them. In germline, CDR1 is SGHTA, CDR2 FQGNSA. The CDR3 runs to 15 residues.

The chain employs TRBV2 and TRBJ2-1, with 10 bases identical to TRBD1. The germline V gene encodes CDR1 SNHLY and CDR2 FYNNEI. The junction had 10 bases not matched to a gene; V was cut back by 5 bases and J by 9 bases. This CDR3 has 15 residues. CDR3 sequence reads: CASSIRQGAAVEQFF. The CDR3 DNA sequence: TGTGCCAGCAGTATCCGACAGGGGGCGGCGGTTGAGCAGTTCTTC.

V usage is TRBV5-4 and J usage is TRBJ2-2, with TRBD1 identical over 8 bases. CDR1 and CDR2 (germline): SGHNT, YYREEE (reference sequence). After removal of 1 base from V and 4 bases from J, the junction contained 9 bases not matched to a gene. CDR3 length: 17 residues. CDR3 protein: CASSLLARGLTTGELFF. The CDR3 DNA reads TGTGCCAGCAGCTTGTTGGCCAGGGGGCTTACCACCGGGGAGCTGTTTTTT.

This clone turned up a few times. The V call is TRBV25-1, the J call TRBJ2-2, with a weak D call TRBD1 (6 bases). The germline gives CDR1 MGHDK, CDR2 SYGVNS. The CDR3 has 14 amino acids. V was shortened by 6 bases and J by 2 bases, with 10 bases between the two germline ends. The CDR3 loop is CASSRTANTGELFF. The CDR3 bases are TGTGCCAGCAGCCGGACAGCCAACACCGGGGAGCTGTTTTTT.

In nucleotides, the CDR3 is TGTGCCAGCAGTGAGGGAGGGGCCCCTGGGGATGAAAAACTGTTTTTT. Translating gives CASSEGGAPGDEKLFF. The chain carries TRBV2 and TRBJ1-4, with D perhaps TRBD1 (5 bases). Per germline, CDR1 SNHLY and CDR2 FYNNEI. This CDR3 is 16 amino acids long. Between the trimmed V and J ends, which lost 3 bases and 6 bases, there was a span of 17 bases.

J is TRBJ2-7 and V is TRBV6-1; TRBD2 matches at 10 bases. The CDR3 loop spans 16 amino acids. J lost 3 bases, V lost 4 bases, and 9 bases had no gene match. Germline V CDR1 and CDR2: MNHNS, SASEGT. CDR3 region: CASSAQPSGGLYEQYF. DNA for the CDR3: TGTGCCAGCAGTGCCCAGCCTAGCGGGGGCCTCTACGAGCAGTACTTC.

The count of this clone is one. The chain recombines TRBV27 with TRBJ2-1; D is uncertain. V lost 3 bases to trimming and J lost 5 bases, with 14 bases between them. The CDR3 covers 15 residues. Germline loops: CDR1 MNHEY, CDR2 SMNVEV (reference sequence). In DNA, the CDR3 is TGTGCCAGCAGTTTTTTGGCTCGCGGAAACAATGAGCAGTTCTTC. This gives the protein CASSFLARGNNEQFF.

This clone was observed a few times. This chain links TRBV2 with TRBJ2-1; D is unclear. The CDR3 covers 16 residues. Trimming stripped 0 bases from V and 4 bases from J, with 13 bases between. Germline CDR1 reads SNHLY; CDR2 reads FYNNEI. For the CDR3, the DNA is TGTGCCAGCAGTGAAGCTGGACGGGTTCTTTACAATGAGCAGTTCTTC. Its protein product is CASSEAGRVLYNEQFF. The full variable domain, in which reference TRBV2 and TRBJ2-1 provide the parts outside the CDR3, is EPEVTQTPSHQVTQMGQEVILRCVPISNHLYFYWYRQILGQKVEFLVSFYNNEISEKSEIFDDQFSVERPDGSNFTLKIRSTKLEDSAMYFCASSEAGRVLYNEQFFGPGTRLTVL.

The V call is TRBV19, the J call TRBJ1-5; D unclear. The CDR3 runs 17 residues. The germline gives CDR1 LNHDA, CDR2 SQIVND (reference sequence). The germline V and J ends were trimmed by 5 bases and 2 bases, with 19 bases remaining between them. For the CDR3, the DNA is TGTGCCAGTAGTCCCCCCGTTTGGGATGGGGGCAATCAGCCCCAGCATTTT. Amino acid sequence: CASSPPVWDGGNQPQHF. Combining the CDR3 with reference TRBV19 and TRBJ1-5 gives the whole variable domain DGGITQSPKYLFRKEGQNVTLSCEQNLNHDAMYWYRQDPGQGLRLIYYSQIVNDFQKGDIAEGYSVSREKKESFPLTVTSAQKNPTAFYLCASSPPVWDGGNQPQHFGDGTRLSIL.

This chain connects TRBV10-3 to TRBJ2-1, with TRBD2 matching over 8 bases. With V trimmed by 10 bases and J by 4 bases, 6 bases remained unmatched. The germline V gene has CDR1 ENHRY and CDR2 SYGVKD. The CDR3 spans 13 residues. For the CDR3, the DNA is TGTGCCACGGCCCGGGGGGGATACAATGAGCAGTTCTTC. It codes for CATARGGYNEQFF.

The rearrangement uses TRBV5-1 and TRBJ2-3; TRBD1 matches at 8 bases. V lost 4 bases and J lost 4; bases outside the gene matches: 5. CDR3 length equals 14 residues. CDR1 and CDR2 from the germline V gene are SGHRS and YFSETQ. The CDR3 spells CASSPDRDADTQYF. Here the CDR3 DNA reads TGCGCCAGCAGCCCGGACAGGGACGCAGATACGCAGTATTTT.

This sequence joins TRBV15 and TRBJ1-1; D unclear. From germline, CDR1 is LNHNV and CDR2 YYDKDF (reference sequence). V lost 0 bases and J lost 1, with 9 bases in between. The CDR3 is 15 amino acids. The CDR3 DNA reads as TGTGCCACCAGCAGAGATTCTAGGGAGAACACTGAAGCTTTCTTT. Its protein product is CATSRDSRENTEAFF. The complete variable domain, with remaining parts taken from reference TRBV15 and TRBJ1-1, reads DAMVIQNPRYQVTQFGKPVTLSCSQTLNHNVMYWYQQKSSQAPKLLFHYYDKDFNNEADTPDNFQSRRPNTSFCFLDIRSPGLGDTAMYLCATSRDSRENTEAFFGQGTRLTVV.

The V and J genes are TRBV2 and TRBJ2-6, with 11 bases lining up with TRBD1. The CDR3 runs 18 residues. Per the germline V gene, CDR1 is SNHLY and CDR2 is FYNNEI. V shed 7 bases, J shed 0 bases, and the junction held 8 bases outside the gene matches. The CDR3 nucleotides are TGTGCCAGCACTACGGGGACAGGGGGTATCTCTGGGGCCAACGTCCTGACTTTC. It specifies CASTTGTGGISGANVLTF.

This clone occurred a few times. This chain joins TRBV10-1 and TRBJ2-3; unclear D gene. This CDR3 comprises 16 residues. V lost 2 bases to trimming and J lost 3 bases, with 15 bases between them. Germline assignment: CDR1 WNHNN and CDR2 SYGVQD (reference sequence). The CDR3 nucleotides read TGCGCCAGCAGTGAGGAACACAACCTGAGGACAGATACGCAGTATTTT. This codes for CASSEEHNLRTDTQYF.

CDR3 residues: CASNSGANVLTF. Here the CDR3 DNA reads TGTGCCAGCAATTCTGGGGCCAACGTCCTGACTTTC. This chain links TRBV6-1 with TRBJ2-6; D uncertain. V was shortened by 7 bases and J by 1 base, with 2 bases between the two germline ends. The CDR3 totals 12 residues. CDR1 is MNHNS, CDR2 SASEGT, per germline.

The chain employs TRBV2 and TRBJ2-7, with D perhaps TRBD2 (6 bases). The V end was cut by 7 bases, the J end by 1 base, with 20 bases between. This CDR3 is 16 amino acids long. Per germline, CDR1 SNHLY and CDR2 FYNNEI. The CDR3 protein is CASTPLGGAKSYEQYF. CDR3 nucleotide sequence: TGTGCCAGCACTCCTTTGGGGGGAGCCAAGTCCTACGAGCAGTACTTC. The whole variable domain, remainder taken from reference TRBV2 and TRBJ2-7, is EPEVTQTPSHQVTQMGQEVILRCVPISNHLYFYWYRQILGQKVEFLVSFYNNEISEKSEIFDDQFSVERPDGSNFTLKIRSTKLEDSAMYFCASTPLGGAKSYEQYFGPGTRLTVT.

The chain combines TRBV6-1 with TRBJ2-6, with TRBD1 matching 9 bases. V trimming: 4 bases; J trimming: 1 base; junction bases outside the gene matches: 5. Germline values: CDR1 MNHNS, CDR2 SASEGT. The CDR3 is made up of 17 amino acids. CDR3 nucleotide sequence: TGTGCCAGCAGTGGCCGGGACAGGGTTTCTGGGGCCAACGTCCTGACTTTC. Protein sequence: CASSGRDRVSGANVLTF.

CDR3 sequence (DNA): TGTGCCAGCAGCTTAGATGGGGCCAAGCCCCAGCATTTT. Amino acid sequence: CASSLDGAKPQHF. The V gene is TRBV7-2, the J gene TRBJ1-5; D is perhaps TRBD1 (5 bases). The germline gives CDR1 SGHTA, CDR2 FQGNSA. Deletions cut 1 base from V and 8 bases from J, with 9 bases between. CDR3 size: 13 residues.

This chain joins TRBV2 and TRBJ1-5; possibly TRBD1 for D (6 bases). CDR1 and CDR2 (germline): SNHLY, FYNNEI. Deletions cut 6 bases from V and 7 bases from J, with 10 bases between. The CDR3 has 12 residues. This chain's CDR3 is CASRRDTQPQHF. CDR3 nucleotide sequence: TGTGCCAGCAGAAGGGACACGCAGCCCCAGCATTTT.